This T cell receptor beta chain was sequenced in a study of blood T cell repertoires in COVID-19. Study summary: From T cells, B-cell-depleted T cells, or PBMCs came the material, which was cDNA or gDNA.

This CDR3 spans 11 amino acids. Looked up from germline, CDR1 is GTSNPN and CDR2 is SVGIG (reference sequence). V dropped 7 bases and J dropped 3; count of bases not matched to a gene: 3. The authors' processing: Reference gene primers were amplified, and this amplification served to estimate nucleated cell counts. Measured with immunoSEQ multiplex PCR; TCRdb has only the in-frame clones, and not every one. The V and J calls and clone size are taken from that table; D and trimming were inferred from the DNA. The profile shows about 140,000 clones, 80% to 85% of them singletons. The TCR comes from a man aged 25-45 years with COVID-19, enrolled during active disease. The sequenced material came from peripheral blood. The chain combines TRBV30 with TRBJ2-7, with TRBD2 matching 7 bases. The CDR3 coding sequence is TGTGCCTCCGGGGAGGGCTACGAGCAGTACTTC. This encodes CASGEGYEQYF.